One and the same sample provided the 4 T cell receptor beta chains below, sequenced in a study of blood T cell repertoires in COVID-19. Assay: immunoSEQ multiplex PCR; the TCRdb copy retains only in-frame clones and omits some. The sample consists of some 190,000 clones, less than 85% of them appearing once. The sequenced sample consisted of peripheral blood. The source of these receptors is a woman in her 50s with acute or convalescent COVID-19.

V usage is TRBV10-3 and J usage is TRBJ2-1; 8 bases agree with TRBD2. The length of the CDR3 is 13 residues. V lost 9 bases and J lost 6; bases outside the gene matches: 7. Per germline, CDR1 ENHRY and CDR2 SYGVKD. CDR3 amino acids: CAIYSGDFNEQFF. Written as DNA, the CDR3 is TGTGCCATTTATAGCGGGGATTTCAATGAGCAGTTCTTC.

This rearrangement joins TRBV27 to TRBJ2-1; the D gene is possibly TRBD2 (6 bases). Deletions cut 5 bases from V and 9 bases from J, with 17 bases between. CDR1 and CDR2 (germline): MNHEY, SMNVEV (reference sequence). The CDR3 is made up of 14 amino acids. The CDR3 loop reads CASSPDGGLTEQFF. CDR3 DNA: TGTGCCAGCAGTCCCGACGGAGGGCTGACTGAGCAGTTCTTC.

The chain joins TRBV6-6 to TRBJ2-3, with 7 nucleotides matching TRBD2. V gave up 8 bases and J gave up 3 bases; unmatched junction bases: 8. There are 14 residues in the CDR3. CDR1 and CDR2 (germline): MNHNY, SVGAGI (reference sequence). The CDR3 DNA reads TGTGCCAGCTCCGGGACTACCCTAACAGATACGCAGTATTTT. As protein: CASSGTTLTDTQYF.

This sequence joins TRBV7-2 and TRBJ1-6, with 8 nucleotides matching TRBD1. The V segment lost 6 bases and the J segment 0 bases; nucleotides outside the gene matches: 4. This CDR3 is built from 16 residues. The germline V gene encodes CDR1 SGHTA and CDR2 FQGNSA. The CDR3 DNA reads TGTGCCAGCAGAGTAACAGGGGGCTCCTATAATTCACCCCTCCACTTT. Translating it yields CASRVTGGSYNSPLHF.